Included here is one T cell receptor (beta chain) sequence, with context. This entry comes from a study of CD8 T cells in ankylosing spondylitis. The V end was cut by 3 bases, the J end by 4 bases, with 14 bases between. This CDR3 has 15 amino acids. In germline, CDR1 is SGDLS, CDR2 YYNGEE. TCRdb independently ran MiXCR on the 5' RACE reads; one entry per CDR3 protein. This sample has around 230,000 distinct CDR3 sequences, with under 8.5% found just once. This chain links TRBV9 with TRBJ2-1; D possibly matches TRBD1 or TRBD2 (5 bases each). This clonotype originated in a female donor with ankylosing spondylitis or in good health (not recorded which). Sequencing was done on a sample of blood, either unsorted or a sorted T cell fraction (not recorded which). CDR3 region: CASSEAGTPYNEQFF. CDR3 DNA: TGTGCCAGCAGCGAGGCCGGGACCCCGTACAATGAGCAGTTCTTC.